The sequence of this T cell receptor (beta chain) was determined in a study of T-cell reconstitution after alpha-beta-depleted transplantation in children. Germline V gene data show CDR1 as SGDLS and CDR2 as YYNGEE. V gave up 1 base and J gave up 3 bases, with 8 bases separating them. This CDR3 comprises 13 residues. A few counts support this clonotype. Preparation of the TCRbeta library involved a method that used unique molecular identifiers. A single record per CDR3 protein comes from TCRdb applying MiXCR to the PCR reads. Of 800,000 to 1,000,000 distinct CDR3 sequences listed, about 29% are singletons.

The V gene is TRBV9, the J gene TRBJ2-7; D call uncertain. This receptor was identified in a boy under three years old who had a stem cell transplant for SCID, so the T cells may come from the graft donor. Sequenced material: PBMCs, mostly from graft donor cells, taken 360 days after TCRalphabeta/CD19-depleted stem cell transplant. CDR3: CASSVQAGYEQYF. The CDR3 DNA is TGTGCCAGCAGCGTACAGGCAGGCTACGAGCAGTACTTC.